A selection of T cell receptor beta chains follows, all from one sample in a study of control samples from healthy donors and cancer patients. Sequencing was performed with immunoSEQ multiplex PCR; in TCRdb, only in-frame clones are kept and a portion is missing. The sample holds 88,000 or so clones; about 94% are singletons and the top ten take less than 6%. Sequencing was performed on blood. Receptors were obtained from a woman between 18 and 29 years old in good health. CDR3s include the opening cysteine and the closing phenylalanine or tryptophan. D genes are given only for firm matches. The listing skips clone size in some rows; elsewhere it reads once, few, many or a size class.

j_call | d_call | clone_size | v_call | cdr3_aa | cdr3_nt
TRBJ2-7 | TRBD1 | NA | TRBV6-5 | CAAGQGAYYEQYF | TGTGCCGCTGGACAGGGGGCATACTACGAGCAGTACTTC
TRBJ2-3 | NA | NA | TRBV4-3 | CASSQEVTGTGRDTQYF | TGCGCCAGCAGCCAAGAGGTAACGGGGACGGGTAGGGATACGCAGTATTTT
TRBJ1-6 | NA | NA | TRBV13 | CASRAGTGNSPLHF | TGTGCCAGCAGGGCCGGGACGGGGAATTCACCCCTCCACTTT
TRBJ2-7 | NA | NA | TRBV5-1 | CASSLDPTATYEQYF | TGCGCCAGCAGCTTGGATCCAACAGCTACCTACGAGCAGTACTTC
TRBJ2-3 | NA | NA | TRBV27 | CASSSRDTSSTDTQYF | TGTGCCAGCAGTTCCCGGGACACCTCGAGCACAGATACGCAGTATTTT
TRBJ1-5 | NA | NA | TRBV2 | CASSDLGGRNQPQHF | TGTGCCAGCAGTGACTTGGGGGGCCGAAATCAGCCCCAGCATTTT
TRBJ1-5 | NA | NA | TRBV5-1 | CASSLGENQPQHF | TGCGCCAGCAGCTTAGGGGAGAATCAGCCCCAGCATTTT
TRBJ2-7 | NA | NA | TRBV2 | CASSPSRGGSYEQYF | TGTGCCAGCAGCCCGTCTCGGGGCGGCTCCTACGAGCAGTACTTC
TRBJ1-1 | NA | NA | TRBV28 | CASRVFPVGQGGGAFF | TGTGCCAGCAGAGTGTTCCCCGTTGGTCAGGGTGGCGGAGCTTTCTTT
TRBJ2-5 | NA | NA | TRBV7-8 | CASSGHLQETQYF | TGTGCCAGCAGCGGACACCTACAAGAGACCCAGTACTTC
TRBJ1-5 | NA | NA | TRBV2 | CASSDNSLYQPQHF | TGTGCCAGCAGTGATAACTCCCTATATCAGCCCCAGCATTTT
TRBJ2-1 | NA | NA | TRBV28 | CASSLHWQRGGSYNEQFF | TGTGCCAGCAGTTTACATTGGCAGAGGGGGGGTTCCTACAATGAGCAGTTCTTC
TRBJ1-1 | NA | NA | TRBV28 | CASAPPGGNTEAFF | TGTGCCAGCGCTCCCCCGGGAGGGAACACTGAAGCTTTCTTT
TRBJ1-1 | TRBD1 | NA | TRBV7-2 | CASGSRGHTEAFF | TGTGCCAGCGGATCCAGGGGGCACACTGAAGCTTTCTTT
TRBJ1-1 | NA | once | TRBV19 | CASLPAGVGTEAFF | TGTGCCAGCCTCCCCGCTGGGGTAGGTACTGAAGCTTTCTTT
TRBJ1-2 | TRBD1 | NA | TRBV6-4 | CASSETGQPNYGYTF | TGTGCCAGCAGTGAAACGGGACAGCCTAACTATGGCTACACCTTC
TRBJ2-1 | TRBD2 | NA | TRBV2 | CASSDQGLAGMRQFF | TGTGCCAGCAGTGATCAAGGACTAGCGGGTATGAGGCAGTTCTTC
TRBJ1-2 | NA | once | TRBV29-1 | CSVEDPRDGFSSYGYTF | TGCAGCGTTGAAGATCCGCGGGATGGGTTTTCGAGCTATGGCTACACCTTC
TRBJ1-3 | NA | NA | TRBV5-6 | CASSLRFPGNTIYF | TGTGCCAGCAGCTTAAGGTTTCCTGGAAACACCATATATTTT
TRBJ1-5 | NA | NA | TRBV28 | CASSLTAGDDQPQHF | TGTGCCAGCAGTTTAACGGCAGGGGACGATCAGCCCCAGCATTTT
TRBJ2-7 | NA | NA | TRBV5-4 | CASSSRQVVGEQYF | TGTGCCAGCAGCTCCCGACAGGTGGTAGGCGAGCAGTACTTC
TRBJ2-1 | TRBD2 | NA | TRBV7-8 | CASSLARASGGSEQFF | TGTGCCAGCAGCTTAGCGCGGGCTAGCGGGGGATCTGAGCAGTTCTTC
TRBJ1-5 | NA | NA | TRBV5-4 | CASSLDRNQPQHF | TGTGCCAGCAGCTTGGACAGGAATCAGCCCCAGCATTTT
TRBJ1-5 | NA | NA | TRBV6-6 | CASRLGKGNQPQHF | TGTGCCAGCAGGTTGGGGAAGGGCAATCAGCCCCAGCATTTT
TRBJ2-7 | NA | NA | TRBV5-1 | CASSLAGGEQYF | TGCGCCAGCAGCTTGGCCGGCGGGGAGCAGTACTTC
TRBJ2-7 | NA | NA | TRBV29-1 | CSVEGDFGSSYEQYF | TGCAGCGTTGAAGGCGACTTTGGAAGCTCCTACGAGCAGTACTTC
TRBJ1-3 | NA | NA | TRBV28 | CASSPVENTIYF | TGTGCCAGCAGCCCAGTTGAAAACACCATATATTTT
TRBJ1-1 | NA | NA | TRBV5-4 | CASSLPLQSTNTEAFF | TGTGCCAGCAGCTTGCCTCTACAGAGCACGAACACTGAAGCTTTCTTT